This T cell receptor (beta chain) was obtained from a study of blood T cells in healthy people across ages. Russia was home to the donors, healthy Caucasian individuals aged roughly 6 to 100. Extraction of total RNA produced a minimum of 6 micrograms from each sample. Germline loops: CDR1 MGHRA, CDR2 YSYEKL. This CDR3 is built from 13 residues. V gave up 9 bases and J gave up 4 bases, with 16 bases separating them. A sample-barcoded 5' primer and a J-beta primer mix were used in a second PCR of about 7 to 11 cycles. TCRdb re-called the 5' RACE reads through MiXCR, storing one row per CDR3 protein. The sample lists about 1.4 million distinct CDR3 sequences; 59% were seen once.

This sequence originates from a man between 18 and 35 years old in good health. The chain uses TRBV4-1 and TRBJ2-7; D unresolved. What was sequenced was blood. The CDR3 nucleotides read TGCGCCAGGTCTACTTCCTTGGGTTACGAGCAGTACTTC. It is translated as CARSTSLGYEQYF.